The subject of this entry is one TCR beta chain. Clones were read by immunoSEQ multiplex PCR, and TCRdb kept only the in-frame ones, dropping some. The data hold 110,000 or so clones, with nearly 90% observed a single time. Germline loops: CDR1 KGHSH, CDR2 LQKENI. V lost 3 bases and J lost 2, with 12 bases in between. This CDR3 contains 15 residues. This specimen belongs to a study of blood T cell repertoires in COVID-19. The chain employs TRBV18 and TRBJ2-3, with D perhaps matching TRBD1 (6 bases). This clonotype was sampled from a woman in her sixties or seventies who had recovered from COVID-19. The sample was peripheral blood. CDR3 protein: CASSPATGYTDTQYF. The CDR3 DNA reads TGTGCCAGCTCACCGGCCACAGGGTACACAGATACGCAGTATTTT.